This TCR beta chain was documented in a study of beta chain features in type 1 diabetes. Sequencing targeted expressed TCRB transcripts, as all isolated RNA had been reverse transcribed. Clones were sequenced by immunoSEQ multiplex PCR, and TCRdb holds only the in-frame ones, with some missing. The data contain some 270,000 clones, 11% of them singletons. Study-level results: cDNA-based sequencing might over-represent cells highly expressing TCR. Among all four CD4+ subsets, Type 1 diabetes patients had TCRB CDR3s that were moderately but significantly shorter. Any HLA-type effect on TCRB rearrangement remained unresolved here.

Sorting based on CD45RO/CCR7/CD25/CD127/CD95/CD27 separated CD4+ naive, central memory, regulatory and stem cell-like memory cells. This CDR3 comprises 15 residues. The germline V gene has CDR1 MNHEY and CDR2 SVGAGI. V lost 0 bases and J lost 0; bases outside the gene matches: 0. Worth noting for this clone: Its antigen is as yet unknown.

The clonotype was recovered from a young man with type 1 diabetes. The chain recombines TRBV6-5 with TRBJ1-1, with 8 bases aligning to TRBD1. The sample comprised naive CD4+ T cells from blood. DNA of the CDR3: TGTGCCAGCAGTTACTCGGGACAGGTGAACACTGAAGCTTTCTTT. Its protein product is CASSYSGQVNTEAFF.